This T cell receptor (beta chain) derives from a study of shared clonotypes between healthy human individuals. Study-wide background: The people who gave samples were a couple of women and three men aged 18 to 49.

The assay was immunoSEQ multiplex PCR, and TCRdb's table has in-frame clones only and misses some. Of some 1.5 million clones listed, under 99% were seen once; the top ten hold approximately 0.44%. Study results and caveats: Generation of non-shared clonotypes was less probable than generation of clonotypes shared by all four donors.

A note on this clone: The target antigen is unknown.

The trim removed 2 bases at V and 1 base at J, leaving 5 bases unmatched. The CDR3 covers 16 residues. Germline CDR1 reads MNHEY; CDR2 reads SVGAGI. A split of CD4+ cells into CD45RA+ naive and CD45RA-negative memory subsets was performed. This sequence joins TRBV6-5 and TRBJ2-7; 10 nucleotides align to TRBD2. The sample consisted of naive CD4+ T cells sorted from blood. Described subset: CD45RA+ positively selected. The source is a man aged 25-40 years in good health. The CDR3 nucleotides read TGTGCCAGCAGTTACACCCTAGCGGGAGATTCCTACGAGCAGTACTTC. Translation: CASSYTLAGDSYEQYF.